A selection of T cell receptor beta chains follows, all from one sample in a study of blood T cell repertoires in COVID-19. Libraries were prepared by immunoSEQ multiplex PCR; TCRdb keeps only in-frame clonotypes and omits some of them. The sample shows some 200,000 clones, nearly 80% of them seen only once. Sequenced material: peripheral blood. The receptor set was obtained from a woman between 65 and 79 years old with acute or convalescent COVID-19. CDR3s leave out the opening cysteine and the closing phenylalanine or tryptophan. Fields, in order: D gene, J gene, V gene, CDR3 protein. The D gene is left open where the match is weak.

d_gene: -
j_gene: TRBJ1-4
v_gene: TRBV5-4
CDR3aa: ASTDNPGNEKLF

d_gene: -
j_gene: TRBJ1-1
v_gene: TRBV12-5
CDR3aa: ASGLERGRGNTEAF

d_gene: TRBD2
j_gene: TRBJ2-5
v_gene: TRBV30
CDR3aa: AWKNLAEETQY

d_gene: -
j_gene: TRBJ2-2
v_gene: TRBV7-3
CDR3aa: ASSSGLITGELF

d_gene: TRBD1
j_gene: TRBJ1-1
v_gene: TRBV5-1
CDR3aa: ASRIGGQGGSEAF

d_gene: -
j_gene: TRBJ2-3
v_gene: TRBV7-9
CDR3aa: ASRIRDKSTDTQY

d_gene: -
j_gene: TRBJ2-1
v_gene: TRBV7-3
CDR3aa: ASSAGVNEQF

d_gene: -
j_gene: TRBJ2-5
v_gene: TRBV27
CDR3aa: ASSHGTQETQY

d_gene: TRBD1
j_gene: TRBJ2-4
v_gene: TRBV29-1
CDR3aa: SILQGENIQY

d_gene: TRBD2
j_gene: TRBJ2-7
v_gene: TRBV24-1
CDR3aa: ATGAGSSYEQY

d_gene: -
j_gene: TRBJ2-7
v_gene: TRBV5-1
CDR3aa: ASSLDPGSIYEQY

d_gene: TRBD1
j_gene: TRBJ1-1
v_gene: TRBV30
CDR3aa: AWIRQGSEAF

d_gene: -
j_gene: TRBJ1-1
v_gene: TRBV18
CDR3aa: ASSTRGSTEAF

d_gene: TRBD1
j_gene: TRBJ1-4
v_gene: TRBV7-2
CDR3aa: ASSLRRGTGNEKLF

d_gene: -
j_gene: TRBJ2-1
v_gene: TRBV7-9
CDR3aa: ASSLTESYNEQF

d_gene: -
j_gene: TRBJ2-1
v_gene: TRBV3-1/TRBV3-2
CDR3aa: ASSQGAFVYNEQF

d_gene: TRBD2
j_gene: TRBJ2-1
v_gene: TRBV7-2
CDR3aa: ASSLGTSGRGSQF

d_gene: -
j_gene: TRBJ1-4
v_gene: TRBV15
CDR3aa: ATSSAGLTTNEKLF

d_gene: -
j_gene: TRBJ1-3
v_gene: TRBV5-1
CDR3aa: ASSLSGPPSSGNTIY

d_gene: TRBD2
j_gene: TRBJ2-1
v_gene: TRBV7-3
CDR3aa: ASSPNREDEQF

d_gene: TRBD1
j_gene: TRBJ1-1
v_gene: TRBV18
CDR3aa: ASSPLSQGAPGTEAF

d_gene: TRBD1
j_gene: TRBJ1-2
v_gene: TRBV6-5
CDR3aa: ASREGQGSYGYT

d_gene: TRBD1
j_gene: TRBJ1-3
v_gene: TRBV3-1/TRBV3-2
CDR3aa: ASSQILPRTGGPSGNTIY

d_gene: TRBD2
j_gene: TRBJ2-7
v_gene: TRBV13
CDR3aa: ASSLGRLAYEQY

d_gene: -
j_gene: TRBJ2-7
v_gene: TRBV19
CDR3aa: ASSHPGRGSYEQY

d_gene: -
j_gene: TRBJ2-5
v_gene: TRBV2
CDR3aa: ASSAQQETQY

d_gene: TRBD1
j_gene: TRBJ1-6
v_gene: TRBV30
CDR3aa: AWRGGDRNSPLH

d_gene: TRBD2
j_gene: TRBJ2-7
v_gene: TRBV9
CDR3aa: ASSALAGGPSYEQY

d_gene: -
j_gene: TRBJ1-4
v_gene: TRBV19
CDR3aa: ASSMVGSDEKLF

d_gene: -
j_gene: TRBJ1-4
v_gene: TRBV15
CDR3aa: ATSRVLSLGLF

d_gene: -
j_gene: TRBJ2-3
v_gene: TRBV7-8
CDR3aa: ASSLVGGRTDTQY

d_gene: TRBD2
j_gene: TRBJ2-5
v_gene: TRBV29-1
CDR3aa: SHRTSGSWGETQY

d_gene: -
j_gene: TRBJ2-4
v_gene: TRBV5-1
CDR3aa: ASSRGRGPMDIQY

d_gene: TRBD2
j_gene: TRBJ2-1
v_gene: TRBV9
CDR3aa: ASSGRLAVSYNEQF

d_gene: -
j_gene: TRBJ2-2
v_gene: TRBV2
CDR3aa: ASSSGAGELF